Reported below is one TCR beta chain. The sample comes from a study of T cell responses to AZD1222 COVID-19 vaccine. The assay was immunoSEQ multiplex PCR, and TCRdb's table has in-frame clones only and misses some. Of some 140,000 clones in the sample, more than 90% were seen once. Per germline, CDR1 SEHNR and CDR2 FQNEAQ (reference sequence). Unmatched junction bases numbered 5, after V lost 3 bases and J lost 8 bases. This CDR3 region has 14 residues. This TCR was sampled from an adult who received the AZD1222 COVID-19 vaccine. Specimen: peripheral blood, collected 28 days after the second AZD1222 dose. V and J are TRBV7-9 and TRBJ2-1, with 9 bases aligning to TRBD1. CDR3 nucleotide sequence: TGTGCCAGCAGCTTTACAGGGGGCAGGGATGAGCAGTTCTTC. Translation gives CASSFTGGRDEQFF. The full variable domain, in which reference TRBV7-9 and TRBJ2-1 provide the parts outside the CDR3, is DTGVSQNPRHKITKRGQNVTFRCDPISEHNRLYWYRQTLGQGPEFLTYFQNEAQLEKSRLLSDRFSAERPKGSFSTLEIQRTEQGDSAMYLCASSFTGGRDEQFFGPGTRLTVL.